The present entry profiles one T cell receptor beta chain with its context. Its specific antigen is unknown. No base-level quality is on record; no much larger clone is a single base apart. The sample comes from a study of shared clonotypes between healthy human individuals (dated by TCRdb to the early 2020s). In the study overall: The cohort included three men and two women between 18 and 49 years of age. For each donor, three plates each were used for CD4 naive and CD4 memory, two plates were used for CD8 naive, and one plate was used for CD8 memory. To increase sequencing depth and limit assay-specific biases, TCR repertoire library preparation and sequencing were carried out by different laboratories using diverse techniques. To estimate repertoire size and how much clonotypes are shared between individuals, the study performed deep sequencing of blood TCR repertoires from a handful of healthy adults. Each donor's leukapheresis produced roughly between roughly 0.94 and 9.5 billion PBMCs.

Using the deep immunoSEQ assay, multiplex PCR amplified TCR CDR3 regions from genomic DNA. Extracted genomic DNA from each cell subset was distributed evenly across all wells of several immunoSEQ 96-well plates, and each plate was treated as a replicate. For sorted subsets, approximately 190 ng genomic DNA, equal to 30,000 or so T cell genomes, was loaded into each replicate PCR. Purified libraries were quantified with a Qubit 3.0 fluorometer, sized on a Bioanalyzer 2100, and re-quantified with the KAPA Library Quantification kit. A separate single-read 150-cycle Illumina NextSeq 550 flow cell was used to sequence each immunoSEQ 96-well plate. The paper's data handling went like this. Because the immunoSEQ output held only junctional sequences and lacked quality scores, the filtering could not match the filtering applied to full-length reads. To assign V/J genes and CDR3, sequences were annotated against IMGT germline references using PyIR, a Python wrapper for IgBLAST v1.9. Reads with weak V/J assignments (E-value above 1e-6), missing CDR3, stop codons, out-of-frame junctions, or ambiguous translated residues were removed. A V3J clonotype was defined by an identical inferred V gene, J gene, and CDR3 amino acid sequence. Percentage overlap between repertoires was calculated by dividing the number of shared unique clonotypes by the size of the smaller repertoire. Richness of each repertoire was evaluated using RTK rarefaction, the Chao1 estimator, and Recon v2.1 estimates of unobserved clonotypes. Generation probabilities were computed with OLGA for all TCRbeta clonotypes obtained by the gDNA method from a few donors. Drawn from immuneACCESS, this table holds only the in-frame rearrangements with V and J called that TCRdb kept. Clones are partly lost; checked studies trace under half to an unresolved V gene and leave the rest unexplained. The V and J calls and clone size were taken over from that table, and D and trimming were inferred from the DNA. The sample contains 2 million to 3 million clones, around nine tenths of them found a single time. More than 0.12% of the sample comes from the top ten.

The germline V gene gives CDR1 as MDHEN and CDR2 as SYDVKM. Counted from cysteine to phenylalanine, this CDR3 has 15 amino acids. The only DNA kept is the CDR3, 45 bases in frame from the first base. Deletion took 6 bases off V and 7 bases off J, with a span of 19 bases between the germline ends. Overall results and qualifications from the work: Compared with non-shared clonotypes, the clonotypes found in all four sorted-subset donors had higher generation probabilities. Sampling was restricted to blood, and TCR repertoires in tissues likely differ from the TCR repertoires found in blood. Pairwise subsampling led to the expectation that sequencing depth would affect the degree of clonotype sharing among donors. Across four donors, roughly 5.4% of naive CD4, approximately 3.5% of naive CD8, 2.3% of memory CD4, and roughly 0.41% of memory CD8 clonotypes were shared. Even with the large sequencing depth, rarefaction of the sorted-subset datasets indicated that sequencing was incomplete. Naive subsets generally had larger estimated clonotype richness than memory subsets. Because the study included only a small number of donors, the genetic and exposure-history diversity represented was limited.

The donors were healthy, HIV-negative adults who had no recently reported acute infections or vaccinations. Every donor was a Caucasian adult living in Nashville, Tennessee, USA. Magnetic negative selection was used to enrich CD4+ T cells, after which naive cells were positively selected on CD45RA and the negative fraction became the memory subset. Blood was collected by leukapheresis, and PBMCs were isolated by Ficoll-Histopaque density gradient centrifugation and then cryopreserved in liquid nitrogen vapor phase. Purity and quantity of every magnetically sorted T cell population were checked by analytical flow cytometry. Genomic DNA was isolated from every sorted fraction and measured by UV absorbance on a Nanodrop 2000c.

The clonotype was recovered from a young man in good health. The receptor chain draws on TRBV28 and TRBJ1-5; the D gene is perhaps TRBD1, from 5 matching bases. Sequencing was carried out using naive CD4+ T cells sorted from blood. Interpreted using the paper, the cell subset or site label stands for: CD45RA+ positively selected. The CDR3 protein: CASSPPSGVGQPQHF. The DNA reads TGTGCCAGCAGCCCCCCGTCGGGGGTGGGACAGCCCCAGCATTTT.